A single sample is the source of the 25 T cell receptor beta chains below, sequenced in a study of T cells expressing NK-cell markers. TCRdb reanalyzed the 5' RACE reads, giving one entry per CDR3 protein sequence and no DNA. Recorded here are a few hundred thousand distinct CDR3 sequences; the top ten clones represent roughly 5.2%. Material for sequencing was blood T cells: a sorted CD56 or NKG2C T cell subset, CD4+ or CD8+ T cells, or bulk PBMC T cells (not recorded which). The receptors come from a man aged 18-75 years in good health.

The chain is built from TRBV6-1 and TRBJ2-2; TCRdb picks TRBD1, but there is no DNA to check that call. This CDR3 region has 16 residues. The V gene's germline CDR1 is MNHNS and CDR2 SASEGT. CDR3 loop: CASSQGTGGSTGELFF.

The rearrangement joins TRBV6-1 to TRBJ1-1. Germline V gives CDR1 MNHNS, CDR2 SASEGT. CDR3 length: 18 residues. CDR3 sequence: CASSDGREWWAFDTEAFF.

V is TRBV20-1 and J is TRBJ1-2; the D gene TCRdb calls, TRBD1, cannot be checked with no DNA. The CDR3 is 14 residues long. Germline loops: CDR1 DFQATT, CDR2 SNEGSKA (reference sequence). The CDR3 region is CSATHRGGGYGYTF.

The chain joins TRBV6-1 to TRBJ2-3; TCRdb designates TRBD1, a call that cannot be tested without DNA. The CDR3 loop spans 16 amino acids. Per germline, CDR1 MNHNS and CDR2 SASEGT. CDR3 region: CASSGSRGGLTDTQYF.

The chain carries TRBV7-8 and TRBJ2-5; the TCRdb D gene call, TRBD1, has no DNA to confirm it. CDR1 is SGHVS and CDR2 is FQNEAQ in the germline V gene. The CDR3 is 16 amino acids. The CDR3 reads CASSLRDGGALETQYF.

The rearrangement uses TRBV18 and TRBJ1-2; TCRdb gives TRBD1 as the D gene, but with no DNA this cannot be confirmed. Germline loops: CDR1 KGHSH, CDR2 LQKENI. This CDR3 comprises 16 residues. The CDR3 protein is CASSPFSTGGFYGYTF.

The V gene is TRBV6-8, the J gene TRBJ2-7; TCRdb outputs TRBD1, but without DNA this stays unchecked. This CDR3 is 16 amino acids long. Per the germline V gene, CDR1 is MNHGY and CDR2 is SAAAGT. This CDR3 reads CASSYSGGAKEDEQYF.

The genes are TRBV4-2 and TRBJ2-5; absent DNA, TCRdb's TRBD2 call cannot be checked. Germline V gene sequence: CDR1 LGHNA, CDR2 YNFKEQ. The CDR3 runs to 13 residues. The CDR3 here is CATGGLAGETQYF.

The rearrangement links TRBV20-1 to TRBJ1-4. From germline, CDR1 is DFQATT and CDR2 SNEGSKA (reference sequence). The CDR3 sequence is 16 residues long. The CDR3 sequence: CSARDAGGPTNEKLFF.

Here the CDR3 reads CASSQESVGEQYF. The J gene is TRBJ2-7, the V gene TRBV4-1. Germline assignment: CDR1 MGHRA and CDR2 YSYEKL. There are 13 residues in the CDR3.

The CDR3 protein is CASSLVLTAAQETQYF. This chain links TRBV11-2 with TRBJ2-5. Germline V gene lookup returns CDR1 SGHAT and CDR2 FQNNGV. CDR3 length: 16 residues. The full variable domain, with the rest looked up from reference TRBV11-2 and TRBJ2-5, is EAGVAQSPRYKIIEKRQSVAFWCNPISGHATLYWYQQILGQGPKLLIQFQNNGVVDDSQLPKDRFSAERLKGVDSTLKIQPAKLEDSAVYLCASSLVLTAAQETQYFGPGTRLLVL.

The chain couples TRBV2 to TRBJ1-2; TCRdb's assignment of TRBD1 cannot be checked, as there is no DNA. CDR3 length: 15 residues. The germline V gene encodes CDR1 SNHLY and CDR2 FYNNEI. The CDR3 sequence: CASSSPGQGNGGYTF.

The CDR3 loop reads CASSPGTSDNSPLHF. This chain joins TRBV18 and TRBJ1-6; no DNA is available, so the TRBD1 call from TCRdb remains unchecked. CDR1 and CDR2 (germline): KGHSH, LQKENI. This CDR3 is 15 amino acids long.

The chain links TRBV27 to TRBJ2-2; the D call of TRBD1 rests on TCRdb alone, since no DNA is present to check it. The CDR3 runs 15 residues. Germline V gene data show CDR1 as MNHEY and CDR2 as SMNVEV (reference sequence). The chain's CDR3 is CASRRDRVNTGELFF.

The rearrangement links TRBV4-2 to TRBJ1-2; absent DNA, TCRdb's TRBD1 call cannot be checked. Germline values: CDR1 LGHNA, CDR2 YNFKEQ. CDR3 length equals 17 residues. The CDR3 here is CASSPPQGAGVNYGYTF.

The rearrangement uses TRBV2 and TRBJ2-7; TCRdb designates TRBD1, a call that cannot be tested without DNA. Germline V gene lookup returns CDR1 SNHLY and CDR2 FYNNEI. The CDR3 is made up of 15 amino acids. CDR3 residues: CASSVLPGQEYEQYF.

This rearrangement joins TRBV12-3 or TRBV12-4 to TRBJ1-1. CDR3 length: 13 residues. CDR3 sequence reads: CASSLNPGTEAFF.

This chain's CDR3 is CASRNGQGNYEQYF. The chain is built from TRBV2 and TRBJ2-7; TCRdb returns TRBD1, unconfirmable since there is no DNA. Germline CDR1 is SNHLY and CDR2 is FYNNEI. CDR3 length: 14 residues.

The chain links TRBV12-3 or TRBV12-4 to TRBJ1-4. The CDR3 totals 15 residues. Here the CDR3 reads CASSSPRVIDEKLFF.

This chain connects TRBV6-1 to TRBJ1-5; lacking DNA, the TRBD1 call made by TCRdb goes unchecked. Germline V gives CDR1 MNHNS, CDR2 SASEGT. The CDR3 runs to 14 residues. CDR3 protein: CASSRDRAGGPQHF.

CDR3: CASSPYSNEQFF. The rearrangement uses TRBV14 and TRBJ2-1. The CDR3 runs 12 residues. Germline-derived CDR1 and CDR2 are SGHDN and FVKESK.

The gene calls are TRBV5-1 and TRBJ2-7; TCRdb's assignment of TRBD1 cannot be checked, as there is no DNA. The CDR3 covers 14 residues. Germline V gene lookup returns CDR1 SGHRS and CDR2 YFSETQ. The chain's CDR3 is CASSQRTGGYEQYF.

CDR3 loop: CASSKGGAKNIQYF. The genes are TRBV12-3 or TRBV12-4 and TRBJ2-4; TCRdb gives TRBD1 as the D gene, but with no DNA this cannot be confirmed. The CDR3 runs to 14 residues.

V usage is TRBV7-9 and J usage is TRBJ2-3. CDR1 and CDR2 from the germline V gene are SEHNR and FQNEAQ (reference sequence). CDR3 length: 16 residues. CDR3 residues: CASPQLWEIGTDTQYF.

The genes are TRBV7-8 and TRBJ2-7; TCRdb indicates TRBD1, and absent DNA this call remains unverified. From germline, CDR1 is SGHVS and CDR2 FQNEAQ. This CDR3 spans 17 amino acids. The chain's CDR3 is CASSLARSGGQWGEQYF.